Presented here are 20 T cell receptor beta chains from one specimen sequenced in a study of cytomegalovirus exposure and HLA in healthy donors. The protocol was immunoSEQ multiplex PCR, while the TCRdb copy is restricted to in-frame clones and leaves out a portion. The sample includes about 220,000 clones, over 80% of them seen just once. Specimen: PBMCs. All receptors derive from a woman in her 30s in good health and CMV-seropositive.

This sequence joins TRBV27 and TRBJ2-3, with D perhaps matching TRBD2 (7 bases). Germline-derived CDR1 and CDR2 are MNHEY and SMNVEV (reference sequence). V shed 5 bases and J shed 10 bases, with 13 bases lying between them. There are 12 residues in the CDR3. The CDR3 DNA is TGTGCCAGCAGTGAGGGGGGACTACCGCAGTATTTT. Translating gives CASSEGGLPQYF.

This clone was seen only once. CDR3 DNA sequence: TGTGCCAGCAGCTTAGGACAGGGCCTGAATCAGCCCCAGCATTTT. The encoded protein is CASSLGQGLNQPQHF. J is TRBJ1-5 and V is TRBV7-9, with TRBD1 matching 7 bases. CDR1 SEHNR and CDR2 FQNEAQ come from the germline V gene (reference sequence). There are 15 residues in the CDR3. With V trimmed by 1 base and J by 4 bases, 4 bases remained unmatched.

Notes on this clone: Its ends do not fully match the called genes, so a read error is possible. V is TRBV2 and J is TRBJ2-1; maybe TRBD2 (6 bases). CDR1 and CDR2 from the germline V gene are SNHLY and FYNNEI. This CDR3 region has 13 residues. The CDR3 nucleotides are TGTGCCAGCAGTGAAAACGGCGGGACCCCCGGGCTCTTC. Translation gives CASSENGGTPGLF.

The sample holds a few counts of this clone. This chain links TRBV7-2 with TRBJ1-3, with D possibly matching TRBD1 (6 bases). The CDR3 covers 16 residues. The germline V gene has CDR1 SGHTA and CDR2 FQGNSA. V was shortened by 5 bases and J by 0 bases, with 14 bases between the two germline ends. CDR3 nucleotides: TGTGCCAGCAGCCCAGGACAGACCTACTCTGGAAACACCATATATTTT. It translates to CASSPGQTYSGNTIYF.

This chain connects TRBV30 to TRBJ1-1; D is ambiguous. CDR1 and CDR2 (germline): GTSNPN, SVGIG (reference sequence). This CDR3 has 14 amino acids. Between the trimmed V and J ends, which lost 8 bases and 5 bases, there was a span of 21 bases. The CDR3 nucleotides are TGTGCCGGTCGTAAGGAGCCTCCAGAGACTGAAGCTTTCTTT. The encoded protein is CAGRKEPPETEAFF. Looking up the rest from reference TRBV30 and TRBJ1-1 gives the full variable domain: SQTIHQWPATLVQPVGSPLSLECTVEGTSNPNLYWYRQAAGRGLQLLFYSVGIGQISSEVPQNLSASRPQDRQFILSSKKLLLSDSGFYLCAGRKEPPETEAFFGQGTRLTVV.

This chain joins TRBV6-5 and TRBJ1-5; D is possibly TRBD1 (5 bases). The germline gives CDR1 MNHEY, CDR2 SVGAGI. Trimming stripped 6 bases from V and 5 bases from J, with 8 bases between. This CDR3 has 12 residues. CDR3 sequence (DNA): TGTGCCAGCAGCCAGGGAGATCAGCCCCAGCATTTT. It is translated as CASSQGDQPQHF.

In DNA, the CDR3 is TGCGCCAGCAGCTACCGCTTGGACAGAGACAATGAGCAGTTCTTC. Its translation: CASSYRLDRDNEQFF. The chain recombines TRBV5-1 with TRBJ2-1, with a tentative D call TRBD1 (6 bases). This CDR3 has 15 residues. Trimming took off 3 bases at V and 5 bases at J, with 15 bases between the two ends. Germline V gives CDR1 SGHRS, CDR2 YFSETQ.

This chain connects TRBV20-1 to TRBJ2-7, with unresolved D. The V end was cut by 4 bases, the J end by 7 bases, with 11 bases between. CDR1 DFQATT and CDR2 SNEGSKA come from the germline V gene (reference sequence). This CDR3 comprises 11 residues. CDR3 nucleotides: TGCAGTGCTAAGTTTCCGGTGGAGCAGTACTTC. Amino acids: CSAKFPVEQYF.

This clone was detected only a few times. The chain employs TRBV10-2 and TRBJ2-7; D is perhaps TRBD1 or TRBD2 (6 bases each). Trimming stripped 4 bases from V and 2 bases from J, with 15 bases between. Germline V gene lookup returns CDR1 WSHSY and CDR2 SAAADI. The CDR3 has 15 residues. The CDR3 DNA sequence: TGCGCCAGCAGTGGTGGAGGGGGGAGCACCTACGAGCAGTACTTC. Translation: CASSGGGGSTYEQYF.

This chain joins TRBV4-1 and TRBJ1-5; D may be TRBD1 (5 bases). Trimming removed 1 base from V and 3 bases from J, with 13 bases in between. The CDR3 runs to 16 residues. Germline CDR1 reads MGHRA; CDR2 reads YSYEKL. CDR3 protein: CASSQGIRDFNQPQHF. As DNA, the CDR3 is TGCGCCAGCAGCCAAGGGATCAGGGACTTCAATCAGCCCCAGCATTTT.

The chain joins TRBV18 to TRBJ2-1; D is uncertain. This CDR3 comprises 13 residues. Trimming pared 2 bases from V and 9 bases from J, leaving 11 bases between. From germline, CDR1 is KGHSH and CDR2 LQKENI. CDR3 in DNA: TGTGCCAGCTCACCAACACTTAAGGGTGAGCAGTTCTTC. Encoded protein: CASSPTLKGEQFF.

V usage is TRBV11-3 and J usage is TRBJ1-1; TRBD1 matches at 7 bases. The CDR3 covers 12 residues. The germline CDR1 and CDR2 sequences are SGHNT and YENEEA. V lost 5 bases to trimming and J lost 8 bases; unmatched junction nucleotides: 5. The CDR3 loop reads CASSQNRGEAFF. The DNA of the CDR3 is TGTGCCAGCAGCCAAAACAGGGGAGAAGCTTTCTTT.

The chain carries TRBV5-1 and TRBJ2-7; 11 bases align to TRBD1. J lost 3 bases, V lost 2 bases, and 1 base had no gene match. Germline CDR1 is SGHRS and CDR2 is YFSETQ. This CDR3 contains 14 residues. DNA for the CDR3: TGCGCCAGCAGCTTCGGGACAGGGGGCTACGAGCAGTACTTC. Amino acid sequence: CASSFGTGGYEQYF.

The chain recombines TRBV30 with TRBJ1-1; 9 positions match TRBD1. CDR3 length: 15 amino acids. Looked up from germline, CDR1 is GTSNPN and CDR2 is SVGIG (reference sequence). The trim removed 6 bases at V and 0 bases at J, leaving 8 bases unmatched. The DNA for the CDR3 is TGTGCCTGCACCCGGACAGGGGCGATGAACACTGAAGCTTTCTTT. Translated, it gives CACTRTGAMNTEAFF.

This clone was observed a single time. The genes are TRBV6-5 and TRBJ2-3; no clear D. From germline, CDR1 is MNHEY and CDR2 SVGAGI. With 0 bases removed from V and 3 bases from J, the gap between germline ends came to 7 bases. The CDR3 covers 14 residues. DNA for the CDR3: TGTGCCAGCAGTTACTCGAGAGAAACAGATACGCAGTATTTT. Translated: CASSYSRETDTQYF.

The chain joins TRBV7-8 to TRBJ2-7, with 7 bases that match TRBD1. Looked up from germline, CDR1 is SGHVS and CDR2 is FQNEAQ. This CDR3 contains 15 residues. The trim removed 4 bases at V and 5 bases at J, leaving 11 bases unmatched. The CDR3 nucleotides read TGTGCCAGCAGCTCCCGGGACAGAGGAATCGACGAGCAGTACTTC. Protein product: CASSSRDRGIDEQYF.

This clone has a count of ten or more. The chain uses TRBV10-3 and TRBJ2-4, with TRBD2 identical over 8 bases. The V segment lost 3 bases and the J segment 6 bases; nucleotides outside the gene matches: 7. The CDR3 has 15 residues. CDR1 and CDR2 (germline): ENHRY, SYGVKD. The DNA of the CDR3 is TGTGCCATCAGTGACGGAGCGGGAGATGTAAACATTCAGTACTTC. It yields the protein CAISDGAGDVNIQYF.

The rearrangement uses TRBV30 and TRBJ1-2, with 7 nucleotides matching TRBD1. CDR1 is GTSNPN, CDR2 SVGIG, per germline (reference sequence). V was clipped by 3 bases and J by 4 bases; unmatched bases: 5. The CDR3 sequence is 13 residues long. CDR3 in DNA: TGTGCCTGGAGCGCTTGGGACAGCTATGGCTACACCTTC. As protein: CAWSAWDSYGYTF. Looking up the rest from reference TRBV30 and TRBJ1-2 gives the full variable domain: SQTIHQWPATLVQPVGSPLSLECTVEGTSNPNLYWYRQAAGRGLQLLFYSVGIGQISSEVPQNLSASRPQDRQFILSSKKLLLSDSGFYLCAWSAWDSYGYTFGSGTRLTVV.

This clone was counted only a few times. The chain recombines TRBV28 with TRBJ1-2; D remains ambiguous. Trimming pared 11 bases from V and 8 bases from J, leaving 6 bases between. Germline V gene lookup returns CDR1 MDHEN and CDR2 SYDVKM. The CDR3 is 8 residues long. Here the CDR3 DNA reads TGTGCCTCGGGGGGCTACACCTTC. It specifies CASGGYTF.

The rearrangement uses TRBV11-2 and TRBJ2-7; 8 nucleotides line up with TRBD1. The germline V gene has CDR1 SGHAT and CDR2 FQNNGV. V lost 7 bases and J lost 2; bases outside the gene matches: 7. The CDR3 spans 14 residues. CDR3 protein: CASTRLQGAYEQYF. CDR3 nucleotides: TGTGCCAGCACCCGGTTACAGGGGGCCTACGAGCAGTACTTC.